This is a list of T cell receptor beta chains from one sample in a study of shared clonotypes between healthy human individuals. The method was immunoSEQ multiplex PCR; TCRdb's version includes in-frame clones alone and lacks a portion of them. The sample has some 600,000 clones, 96% seen once. What was sequenced was naive CD8+ T cells sorted from blood. The origin of the receptors is a woman under 40 in good health. Each CDR3 is given with its conserved first and last residue. A D gene is named only where the DNA matches it firmly. The listing skips clone size in some rows; elsewhere it reads once, few, many or a size class.

clone size: -
J gene: TRBJ1-2
V gene: TRBV27
D gene: -
CDR3 DNA: TGTGCCAGCAGTTTTAGTTCTAACTATGGCTACACCTTC
CDR3 protein: CASSFSSNYGYTF

clone size: -
J gene: TRBJ1-2
V gene: TRBV27
D gene: TRBD1
CDR3 DNA: TGTGCCAGCTCCCCCAGGGGGCCGGGAGCTAACTATGGCTACACCTTC
CDR3 protein: CASSPRGPGANYGYTF

clone size: -
J gene: TRBJ2-7
V gene: TRBV4-1
D gene: -
CDR3 DNA: TGCGCCAGCAGCCCACCCCTGGGGGGCAGATTCGACTACGAGCAGTACTTC
CDR3 protein: CASSPPLGGRFDYEQYF

clone size: -
J gene: TRBJ2-7
V gene: TRBV28
D gene: -
CDR3 DNA: TGTGCCAGCAGTTTTCAAGTCGGGGAATCCTATGAGCAGTACTTC
CDR3 protein: CASSFQVGESYEQYF

clone size: few
J gene: TRBJ2-2
V gene: TRBV7-3
D gene: -
CDR3 DNA: TGTGCCATGACTGACCGGGGCACCGGGGAGCTGTTTTTT
CDR3 protein: CAMTDRGTGELFF

clone size: -
J gene: TRBJ2-1
V gene: TRBV4-1
D gene: -
CDR3 DNA: TGCGCCAGCAGCAAAGGGGGCAATGAGCAGTTCTTC
CDR3 protein: CASSKGGNEQFF

clone size: -
J gene: TRBJ1-1
V gene: TRBV10-1
D gene: -
CDR3 DNA: TGCGCCAGCAGGGCAGAGACTTACACTGAAGCTTTCTTT
CDR3 protein: CASRAETYTEAFF

clone size: -
J gene: TRBJ2-6
V gene: TRBV27
D gene: -
CDR3 DNA: TGTGCCAGCAGTTTACCGGCCTCTGGGGCCAACGTCCTGACTTTC
CDR3 protein: CASSLPASGANVLTF

clone size: -
J gene: TRBJ1-5
V gene: TRBV28
D gene: TRBD1
CDR3 DNA: TGTGCCAGCAGTTTACGACAGGGGTATCAGCCCCAGCATTTT
CDR3 protein: CASSLRQGYQPQHF

clone size: -
J gene: TRBJ2-3
V gene: TRBV12-5
D gene: TRBD2
CDR3 DNA: TGTGCTAGTGCTCCCCCCCTCGCTAGCGGTTGGGGGGCAGATACGCAGTATTTT
CDR3 protein: CASAPPLASGWGADTQYF

clone size: -
J gene: TRBJ2-1
V gene: TRBV7-8
D gene: -
CDR3 DNA: TGTGCCAGCAGCTTTTGGGCCGGGCCGGCCGATGAGCAGTTCTTC
CDR3 protein: CASSFWAGPADEQFF

clone size: -
J gene: TRBJ2-7
V gene: TRBV6-5
D gene: TRBD2
CDR3 DNA: TGTGCCAGCAGTTCCGTAGCGGGAGGGGTCTCTAACGAGCAGTACTTC
CDR3 protein: CASSSVAGGVSNEQYF

clone size: -
J gene: TRBJ2-2
V gene: TRBV28
D gene: -
CDR3 DNA: TGTGCCAGCAAGTCTAGCGATCTTGGGGCCGGGGAGCTGTTTTTT
CDR3 protein: CASKSSDLGAGELFF

clone size: -
J gene: TRBJ2-1
V gene: TRBV10-3
D gene: -
CDR3 DNA: TGTGCCATCAGAAGCGGGCCGAGCTCCTACAATGAGCAGTTCTTC
CDR3 protein: CAIRSGPSSYNEQFF

clone size: -
J gene: TRBJ2-1
V gene: TRBV7-2
D gene: TRBD1
CDR3 DNA: TGTGCCAGCAAGGACAGGGGGTATGAGCAGTTCTTC
CDR3 protein: CASKDRGYEQFF

clone size: -
J gene: TRBJ2-1
V gene: TRBV7-9
D gene: TRBD2
CDR3 DNA: TGTGCCAGCACTAGCGGACCATACAATGAGCAGTTCTTC
CDR3 protein: CASTSGPYNEQFF

clone size: -
J gene: TRBJ2-5
V gene: TRBV2
D gene: -
CDR3 DNA: TGTGCCAGCAGTTTGGTCTCGCAGTACTTC
CDR3 protein: CASSLVSQYF

clone size: once
J gene: TRBJ1-5
V gene: TRBV23-1
D gene: -
CDR3 DNA: TGCGCCAGCAGTACAGGTTCTCTCAATCAGCCCCAGCATTTT
CDR3 protein: CASSTGSLNQPQHF

clone size: -
J gene: TRBJ1-5
V gene: TRBV28
D gene: -
CDR3 DNA: TGTGCCAGCAGTTTATACCCAGGGAAAAATCAGCCCCAGCATTTT
CDR3 protein: CASSLYPGKNQPQHF

clone size: -
J gene: TRBJ2-7
V gene: TRBV27
D gene: -
CDR3 DNA: TGTGCCAGCAGTACCGGGCCGGCCTACGAGCAGTACTTC
CDR3 protein: CASSTGPAYEQYF

clone size: -
J gene: TRBJ2-1
V gene: TRBV5-6
D gene: TRBD2
CDR3 DNA: TGTGCCAGCAGCTTGGGTGGCGGGAGCTGGTATGAGCAGTTCTTC
CDR3 protein: CASSLGGGSWYEQFF

clone size: -
J gene: TRBJ1-2
V gene: TRBV6-5
D gene: -
CDR3 DNA: TGTGCCAGCAGTTACGGCCAGGGGTCCTATGGCTACACCTTC
CDR3 protein: CASSYGQGSYGYTF

clone size: -
J gene: TRBJ1-5
V gene: TRBV19
D gene: -
CDR3 DNA: TGTGCCAGTAGTATGGGAGGGGGGAGTCAGCCCCAGCATTTT
CDR3 protein: CASSMGGGSQPQHF

clone size: -
J gene: TRBJ1-2
V gene: TRBV11-2
D gene: -
CDR3 DNA: TGTGCCAGCAGCTTAGGCGGGTCATATGGCTACACCTTC
CDR3 protein: CASSLGGSYGYTF

clone size: -
J gene: TRBJ2-7
V gene: TRBV13
D gene: -
CDR3 DNA: TGTGCCAGCAGCGCAGGGGAAGGCTACGAGCAGTACTTC
CDR3 protein: CASSAGEGYEQYF

clone size: -
J gene: TRBJ2-7
V gene: TRBV7-9
D gene: -
CDR3 DNA: TGTGCCAGCAGCTCCGCCCTCTCCTACGAGCAGTACTTC
CDR3 protein: CASSSALSYEQYF

clone size: -
J gene: TRBJ1-5
V gene: TRBV6-4
D gene: -
CDR3 DNA: TGTGCCAGCAGTGATAGGGACCCCCAGCATTTT
CDR3 protein: CASSDRDPQHF

clone size: -
J gene: TRBJ1-2
V gene: TRBV5-1
D gene: -
CDR3 DNA: TGCGCCAGCAGCTCGCAACCCTTTGAGAGGGAAGGCTATGGCTACACCTTC
CDR3 protein: CASSSQPFEREGYGYTF

clone size: -
J gene: TRBJ1-1
V gene: TRBV2
D gene: -
CDR3 DNA: TGTGCCAGCAGTGAGGGGGGGATAAGCCAAGCTGAAGCTTTCTTT
CDR3 protein: CASSEGGISQAEAFF

clone size: -
J gene: TRBJ2-5
V gene: TRBV6-5
D gene: -
CDR3 DNA: TGTGCCAGCAACCCAGTGAGTCAAGAGACCCAGTACTTC
CDR3 protein: CASNPVSQETQYF

clone size: -
J gene: TRBJ1-4
V gene: TRBV5-4
D gene: TRBD1
CDR3 DNA: TGTGCCAGCAGCTCTCGCGGGACAGGGGTTGAAAAACTGTTTTTT
CDR3 protein: CASSSRGTGVEKLFF

clone size: -
J gene: TRBJ2-5
V gene: TRBV28
D gene: -
CDR3 DNA: TGTGCCAGCAGTTATTTCGGGACGAAACAAGAGACCCAGTACTTC
CDR3 protein: CASSYFGTKQETQYF

clone size: -
J gene: TRBJ1-1
V gene: TRBV2
D gene: TRBD1
CDR3 DNA: TGTGCCAGCATAGACAGGGGAAGCACTGAAGCTTTCTTT
CDR3 protein: CASIDRGSTEAFF

clone size: once
J gene: TRBJ1-4
V gene: TRBV9
D gene: TRBD1
CDR3 DNA: TGTGCCAGCAGCATGACCGGGACAGAAAATGAAAAACTGTTTTTT
CDR3 protein: CASSMTGTENEKLFF

clone size: -
J gene: TRBJ2-7
V gene: TRBV9
D gene: -
CDR3 DNA: TGTGCCAGCAGCAAGGGAGACGGTCTGTACGAGCAGTACTTC
CDR3 protein: CASSKGDGLYEQYF

clone size: -
J gene: TRBJ1-5
V gene: TRBV27
D gene: -
CDR3 DNA: TGTGGTTCGGGGTGGACGGAGAATCAGCCCCAGCATTTT
CDR3 protein: CGSGWTENQPQHF

clone size: -
J gene: TRBJ2-7
V gene: TRBV7-2
D gene: -
CDR3 DNA: TGTGCCAGCAGCTTATTAACGGGAAGCTCCTACGAGCAGTACTTC
CDR3 protein: CASSLLTGSSYEQYF

clone size: -
J gene: TRBJ1-4
V gene: TRBV2
D gene: -
CDR3 DNA: TGTGCCAGCAGGGGTGGTGAAAAACTGTTTTTT
CDR3 protein: CASRGGEKLFF

clone size: few
J gene: TRBJ2-3
V gene: TRBV10-2
D gene: -
CDR3 DNA: TGCGCCAGCAGTGTTTCAGATACGCAGTATTTT
CDR3 protein: CASSVSDTQYF

clone size: -
J gene: TRBJ2-7
V gene: TRBV5-1
D gene: TRBD2
CDR3 DNA: TGCGCCAGCAGCTTTGGGACTAGCTACGAGCAGTACTTC
CDR3 protein: CASSFGTSYEQYF

clone size: -
J gene: TRBJ2-1
V gene: TRBV19
D gene: -
CDR3 DNA: TGTGCCAGTAGTTTGGGGTCTGAGCAGTTCTTC
CDR3 protein: CASSLGSEQFF

clone size: -
J gene: TRBJ2-7
V gene: TRBV7-8
D gene: -
CDR3 DNA: TGTGCCAGCAGCTTGGGGGGTGGGAGCTCCTACGAGCAGTACTTC
CDR3 protein: CASSLGGGSSYEQYF

clone size: -
J gene: TRBJ1-5
V gene: TRBV7-4
D gene: -
CDR3 DNA: TGTGCCAGCAGTAAACGGGGGGGCAGGCAGCCCCAGCATTTT
CDR3 protein: CASSKRGGRQPQHF

clone size: -
J gene: TRBJ2-5
V gene: TRBV7-9
D gene: -
CDR3 DNA: TGTGCCAGCAGCTTATTTCCTCCGGTGGGGGAGACCCAGTACTTC
CDR3 protein: CASSLFPPVGETQYF

clone size: -
J gene: TRBJ1-3
V gene: TRBV15
D gene: -
CDR3 DNA: TGTGCCACCAGCAGCCGGGGTGCTGGAAACACCATATATTTT
CDR3 protein: CATSSRGAGNTIYF

clone size: -
J gene: TRBJ2-7
V gene: TRBV10-1
D gene: -
CDR3 DNA: TGCGCCAGCAGTGAGTCCGGCAGGGTCGACGAGCAGTACTTC
CDR3 protein: CASSESGRVDEQYF

clone size: -
J gene: TRBJ2-1
V gene: TRBV7-2
D gene: TRBD2
CDR3 DNA: TGTGCCAGCAGCCCGGTAGCGGGAGGGACAGACAATGAGCAGTTCTTC
CDR3 protein: CASSPVAGGTDNEQFF

clone size: few
J gene: TRBJ1-5
V gene: TRBV27
D gene: -
CDR3 DNA: TGTGCCAGCAGTATCTGGATGGGTCAGCCCCAGCATTTT
CDR3 protein: CASSIWMGQPQHF

clone size: -
J gene: TRBJ1-2
V gene: TRBV7-9
D gene: -
CDR3 DNA: TGTGCCAGCAGCTTAGGTCAGTCTAACTATGGCTACACCTTC
CDR3 protein: CASSLGQSNYGYTF

clone size: -
J gene: TRBJ2-1
V gene: TRBV19
D gene: -
CDR3 DNA: TGTGCCAGTAGTATAGGTCAGAGCTCCTACAATGAGCAGTTCTTC
CDR3 protein: CASSIGQSSYNEQFF

clone size: -
J gene: TRBJ2-7
V gene: TRBV4-1
D gene: TRBD2
CDR3 DNA: TGCGCCAGCAGCCAAGTCCTAGCGGAGATCTACGAGCAGTACTTC
CDR3 protein: CASSQVLAEIYEQYF

clone size: -
J gene: TRBJ2-1
V gene: TRBV7-6
D gene: TRBD2
CDR3 DNA: TGTGCCAGCAGCTTAGGCGCCCGAGCGGGAGGGTTGGATGAGCAGTTCTTC
CDR3 protein: CASSLGARAGGLDEQFF

clone size: -
J gene: TRBJ2-2
V gene: TRBV27
D gene: -
CDR3 DNA: TGTGCCAGCAGTTTGATCACCGGGGAGCTGTTTTTT
CDR3 protein: CASSLITGELFF

clone size: -
J gene: TRBJ1-5
V gene: TRBV27
D gene: -
CDR3 DNA: TGTGCCAGCAGTCCCCAAGGGGGGGGACAGCCCCAGCATTTT
CDR3 protein: CASSPQGGGQPQHF

clone size: -
J gene: TRBJ2-1
V gene: TRBV5-4
D gene: -
CDR3 DNA: TGTGCCAGCAGCTTGGCGAATGAGCAGTTCTTC
CDR3 protein: CASSLANEQFF

clone size: -
J gene: TRBJ1-1
V gene: TRBV5-5
D gene: -
CDR3 DNA: TGTGCCAGCAGCTTGGACGGCTTACTAGCTTTCTTT
CDR3 protein: CASSLDGLLAFF

clone size: -
J gene: TRBJ2-7
V gene: TRBV28
D gene: TRBD1
CDR3 DNA: TGTGCCAGCAGTATCGGACAGGGGTTATATGAGTACTTC
CDR3 protein: CASSIGQGLYEYF

clone size: -
J gene: TRBJ2-1
V gene: TRBV27
D gene: TRBD2
CDR3 DNA: TGTGCCAGCAGTTTTAGCGGGCTAAGCTCCTACAATGAGCAGTTCTTC
CDR3 protein: CASSFSGLSSYNEQFF

clone size: -
J gene: TRBJ1-1
V gene: TRBV19
D gene: -
CDR3 DNA: TGTGCCAGTAGTATAGACAGGGAAGCTTTCTTT
CDR3 protein: CASSIDREAFF